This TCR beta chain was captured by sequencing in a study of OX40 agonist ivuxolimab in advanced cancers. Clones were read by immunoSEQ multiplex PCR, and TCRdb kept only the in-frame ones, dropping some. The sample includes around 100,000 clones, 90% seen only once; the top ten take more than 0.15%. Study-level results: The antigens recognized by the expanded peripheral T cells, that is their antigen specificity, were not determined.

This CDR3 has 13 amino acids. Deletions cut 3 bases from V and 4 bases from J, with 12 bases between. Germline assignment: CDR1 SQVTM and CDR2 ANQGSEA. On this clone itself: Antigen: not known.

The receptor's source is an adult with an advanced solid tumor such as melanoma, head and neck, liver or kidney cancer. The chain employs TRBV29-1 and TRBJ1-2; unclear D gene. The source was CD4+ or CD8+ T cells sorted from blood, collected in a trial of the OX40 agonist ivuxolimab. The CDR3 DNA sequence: TGCAGCGTTGAGTCAGGAGATGGCTATGGCTACACCTTC. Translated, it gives CSVESGDGYGYTF.